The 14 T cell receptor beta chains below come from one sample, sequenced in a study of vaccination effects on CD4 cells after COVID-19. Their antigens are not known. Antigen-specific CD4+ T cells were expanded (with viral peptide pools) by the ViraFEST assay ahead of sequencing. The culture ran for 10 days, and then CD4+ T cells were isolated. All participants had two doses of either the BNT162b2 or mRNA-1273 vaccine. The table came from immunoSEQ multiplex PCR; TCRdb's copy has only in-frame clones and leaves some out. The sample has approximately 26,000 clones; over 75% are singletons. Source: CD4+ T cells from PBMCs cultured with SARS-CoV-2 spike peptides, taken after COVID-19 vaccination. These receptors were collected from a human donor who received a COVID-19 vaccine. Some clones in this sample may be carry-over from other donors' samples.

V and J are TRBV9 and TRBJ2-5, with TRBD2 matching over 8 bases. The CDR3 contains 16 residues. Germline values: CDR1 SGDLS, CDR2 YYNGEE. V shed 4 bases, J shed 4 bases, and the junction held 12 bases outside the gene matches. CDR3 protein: CASSPPSGLVGETQYF. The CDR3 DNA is TGTGCCAGCAGCCCTCCATCGGGACTAGTAGGAGAGACCCAGTACTTC.

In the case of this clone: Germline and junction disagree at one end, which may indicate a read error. This CDR3 is CASTYGETQYF. The CDR3 DNA reads TGTGCCAGCACTTACGGGGAGACCCAGTACTTC. V is TRBV6-6 and J is TRBJ2-5; no definite D call. CDR1 and CDR2 from the germline V gene are MNHNY and SVGAGI (reference sequence). The length of the CDR3 is 11 residues.

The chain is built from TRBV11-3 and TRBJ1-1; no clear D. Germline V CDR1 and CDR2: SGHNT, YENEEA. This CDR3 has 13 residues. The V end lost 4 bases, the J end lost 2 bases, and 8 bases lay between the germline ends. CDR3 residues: CASSSEGNTEAFF. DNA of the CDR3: TGTGCCAGCAGCTCAGAGGGTAACACTGAAGCTTTCTTT.

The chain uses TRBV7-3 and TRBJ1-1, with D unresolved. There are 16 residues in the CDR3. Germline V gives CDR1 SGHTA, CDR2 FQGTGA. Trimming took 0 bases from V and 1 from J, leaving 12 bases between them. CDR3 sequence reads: CASSLTRGGKNTEAFF. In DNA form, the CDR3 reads TGTGCCAGCAGCTTAACGCGAGGAGGGAAGAACACTGAAGCTTTCTTT.

CDR3 residues: CASSATGVTEAFF. CDR3 bases: TGTGCCAGCAGCGCAACAGGGGTTACTGAAGCTTTCTTT. The chain joins TRBV6-5 to TRBJ1-1; 7 bases map to TRBD1. Germline-derived CDR1 and CDR2 are MNHEY and SVGAGI. V was pared by 6 bases and J by 5 bases, with 6 bases of the junction left unmatched. This CDR3 spans 13 amino acids.

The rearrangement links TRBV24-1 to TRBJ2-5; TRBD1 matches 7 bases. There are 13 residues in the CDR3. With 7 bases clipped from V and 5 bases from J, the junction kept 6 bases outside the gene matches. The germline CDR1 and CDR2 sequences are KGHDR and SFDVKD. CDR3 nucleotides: TGTGCCACCAGGGGTGACAGGGAGGAGACCCAGTACTTC. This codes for CATRGDREETQYF.

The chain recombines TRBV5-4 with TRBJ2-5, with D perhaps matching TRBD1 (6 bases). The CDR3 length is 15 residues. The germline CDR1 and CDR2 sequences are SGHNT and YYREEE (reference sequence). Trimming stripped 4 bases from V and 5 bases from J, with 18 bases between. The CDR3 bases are TGTGCCAGCAGCGGGATGGACGGGACAAGGGAGACCCAGTACTTC. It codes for CASSGMDGTRETQYF.

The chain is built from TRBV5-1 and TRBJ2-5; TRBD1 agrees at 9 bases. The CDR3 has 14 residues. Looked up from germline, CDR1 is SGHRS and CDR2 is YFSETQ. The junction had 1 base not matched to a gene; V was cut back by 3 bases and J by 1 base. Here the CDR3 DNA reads TGCGCCAGCAGCTGGACAGGGGCCCAAGAGACCCAGTACTTC. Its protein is CASSWTGAQETQYF.

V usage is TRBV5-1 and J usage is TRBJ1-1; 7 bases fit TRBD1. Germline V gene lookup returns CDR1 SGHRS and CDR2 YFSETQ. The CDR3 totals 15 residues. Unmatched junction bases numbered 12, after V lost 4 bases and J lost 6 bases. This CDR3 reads CASSETGVGGPEAFF. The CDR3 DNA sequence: TGCGCCAGCAGCGAAACAGGGGTCGGTGGCCCTGAAGCTTTCTTT. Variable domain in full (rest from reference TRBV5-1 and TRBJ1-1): KAGVTQTPRYLIKTRGQQVTLSCSPISGHRSVSWYQQTPGQGLQFLFEYFSETQRNKGNFPGRFSGRQFSNSRSEMNVSTLELGDSALYLCASSETGVGGPEAFFGQGTRLTVV.

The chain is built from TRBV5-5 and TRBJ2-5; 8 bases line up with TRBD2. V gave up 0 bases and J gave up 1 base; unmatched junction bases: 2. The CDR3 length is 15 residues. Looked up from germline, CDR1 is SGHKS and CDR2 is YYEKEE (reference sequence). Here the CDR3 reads CASSLDGGAQETQYF. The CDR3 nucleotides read TGTGCCAGCAGCTTGGACGGGGGGGCCCAAGAGACCCAGTACTTC.

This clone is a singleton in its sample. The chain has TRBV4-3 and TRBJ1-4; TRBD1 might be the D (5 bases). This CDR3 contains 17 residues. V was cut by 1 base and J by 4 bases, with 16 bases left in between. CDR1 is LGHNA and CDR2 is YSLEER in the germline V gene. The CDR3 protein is CASSQALPGTDNEKLFF. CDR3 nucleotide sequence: TGCGCCAGCAGCCAAGCTTTACCCGGGACGGATAATGAAAAACTGTTTTTT.

The CDR3 sequence is CASRPGNQPQHF. The DNA of the CDR3 is TGTGCCAGCAGGCCGGGGAATCAGCCCCAGCATTTT. The V call is TRBV21-1, the J call TRBJ1-5. TRBV21-1 is tagged as a pseudogene. The length of the CDR3 is 12 residues.

The CDR3 nucleotides read TGTGCCAGTACATTGGCGCAGCCGGGCACCGGGGAGCTGTTTTTT. Translating it yields CASTLAQPGTGELFF. The genes are TRBV19 and TRBJ2-2; D unresolved. The length of the CDR3 is 15 residues. V was clipped by 7 bases and J by 4 bases, with 16 bases between them. Per the germline V gene, CDR1 is LNHDA and CDR2 is SQIVND (reference sequence).

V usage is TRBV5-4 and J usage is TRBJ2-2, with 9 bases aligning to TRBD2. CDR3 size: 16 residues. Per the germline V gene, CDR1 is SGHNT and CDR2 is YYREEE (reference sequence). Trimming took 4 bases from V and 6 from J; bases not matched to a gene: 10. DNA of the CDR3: TGTGCCAGCAGCCGGGCGGGGGGGACCCTCCCCGGGGAGCTGTTTTTT. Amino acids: CASSRAGGTLPGELFF.